A selection of T cell receptor beta chains follows, all from one sample in a study of cytomegalovirus exposure and HLA in healthy donors. The data were produced by immunoSEQ multiplex PCR, yet TCRdb's version contains in-frame clones alone and is incomplete. The data hold roughly 150,000 clones, with roughly 85% observed a single time. The specimen sequenced was PBMCs. All receptors come from a male donor in good health and CMV-seronegative. Each CDR3 is given with its conserved first and last residue. The order of the fields is V gene, J gene, D gene, CDR3 protein, CDR3 DNA. The D gene is left open where the match is weak.

TRBV7-2	TRBJ1-1	-	CASRSQVSTEAFF	TGTGCCAGCAGGTCTCAGGTGAGCACTGAAGCTTTCTTT
TRBV7-6	TRBJ2-1	TRBD1	CASSPGQGGEQFF	TGTGCCAGCAGCCCCGGACAGGGGGGTGAGCAGTTCTTC
TRBV6-5	TRBJ1-1	-	CASSYLTEAFF	TGTGCCAGCAGTTACCTAACTGAAGCTTTCTTT
TRBV5-4	TRBJ2-2	TRBD2	CASSLEAVTSGRELFF	TGTGCCAGCAGCTTGGAGGCGGTGACTAGCGGTAGGGAGCTGTTTTTT
TRBV13	TRBJ2-5	TRBD2	CASSGARRSGGQETQYF	TGTGCCAGCAGCGGCGCCCGAAGGTCGGGAGGCCAAGAGACCCAGTACTTC
TRBV19	TRBJ1-4	TRBD1	CASRGKQGDNEKLFF	TGTGCCAGTAGAGGGAAGCAGGGGGATAATGAAAAACTGTTTTTT
TRBV4-1	TRBJ2-2	TRBD1	CAGQGTNTGELFF	TGCGCCGGACAGGGAACGAACACCGGGGAGCTGTTTTTT
TRBV6-5	TRBJ1-6	TRBD1	CASGAGQNSPLHF	TGTGCCAGCGGGGCGGGACAGAATTCACCCCTCCACTTT
TRBV18	TRBJ1-4	-	CASSADEKLFF	TGTGCCAGCTCGGCGGATGAAAAACTGTTTTTT
TRBV9	TRBJ2-7	TRBD1	CASSAGTALYEQYF	TGTGCCAGCAGCGCCGGGACAGCCCTATACGAGCAGTACTTC
TRBV30	TRBJ1-6	-	CAWSVPWANPGNSPLHF	TGTGCCTGGAGTGTACCTTGGGCTAACCCAGGCAATTCACCCCTCCACTTT
TRBV9	TRBJ2-1	TRBD1	CASSVVRGGGQGASDEQFF	TGTGCCAGCAGCGTAGTCCGAGGGGGGGGACAGGGGGCTTCGGATGAGCAGTTCTTC
TRBV30	TRBJ1-2	TRBD1	CAWTPRWGQGLSNYGYTF	TGTGCCTGGACCCCACGGTGGGGACAGGGCCTTTCTAACTATGGCTACACCTTC
TRBV19	TRBJ2-1	TRBD1	CASSILAGRGPNEQFF	TGTGCCAGTAGTATTTTAGCCGGCAGGGGGCCAAATGAGCAGTTCTTC
TRBV7-2	TRBJ2-7	TRBD1	CASSGRQGGSEQYF	TGTGCCAGCAGCGGGCGACAGGGGGGTAGCGAGCAGTACTTC
TRBV18	TRBJ2-7	-	CASSPPGTPYEQYF	TGTGCCAGCTCACCACCGGGCACGCCGTACGAGCAGTACTTC
TRBV7-6	TRBJ1-1	-	CASSLQYNTEAFF	TGTGCCAGCAGCTTACAGTATAACACTGAAGCTTTCTTT
TRBV7-9	TRBJ2-3	-	CASSLVVTDTQYF	TGTGCCAGCAGCTTAGTCGTGACAGATACGCAGTATTTT
TRBV2	TRBJ1-2	-	CASSGPEEGYTF	TGTGCCAGCAGTGGACCCGAGGAAGGTTACACCTTC
TRBV6-5	TRBJ2-2	-	CASSSLGGGELFF	TGTGCCAGCAGTTCCCTGGGAGGCGGGGAGCTGTTTTTT
TRBV7-9	TRBJ2-7	-	CASSWGSSYEQYF	TGTGCCAGCAGCTGGGGCAGCTCCTACGAGCAGTACTTC